The entry below describes one TCR beta chain. Its binding antigen is unknown. Per-base quality was not reported, and no clone a single base away is much larger than it. This sample is part of a study of cytomegalovirus exposure and HLA in healthy donors (dated by TCRdb to the late 2010s). Study-wide context: A later analysis indicated that the 120 validation repertoires were generated on the platform also employed for the 700 or so repertoires of the first cohort. To predict cytomegalovirus infection status, the study brought together high-throughput TCR immunosequencing, statistical association of individual TCRs with disease status, and machine learning. Besides the first cohort of 666 subjects, a separate validation cohort made up of 120 or so different subjects was used. The study aimed to test whether cataloging public T cell receptors could reveal signatures of past pathogen exposure.

Library preparation used the immunoSEQ multiplex PCR assay. In the source study's methods: A statistical classification framework was built to diagnose cytomegalovirus status from the catalog of TCR beta chain sequences. This immuneACCESS table, as held by TCRdb, lists in-frame sequences with V and J called but not all clones. Of the missing ones, under half trace to an unresolved V gene in checked studies; the others have no known cause. The V and J calls and clone size are taken from that table; D and trimming were inferred from the DNA. In all, the sample holds about 360,000 clones, and 75% to 90% of those were seen once. Clones ranked in the top ten supply 0.8% to 0.85% of the sample. Separate from the roughly 630-subject first cohort, the validation cohort of 90 to 150 subjects was the group to which the donors belonged. Taken from cysteine to phenylalanine, the CDR3 has 15 residues. The kept DNA is CDR3 alone, 45 bases in frame from the first base. From V the trimming removes 3 bases and from J it removes 8 bases, while the gene matches leave 5 bases of the junction unaccounted for. Via the germline V gene, CDR1 is MGHRA and CDR2 YSYEKL.

Paper-wide results and their limitations: The study listed 164 TCR beta chains as associated with cytomegalovirus. It was suggested by the authors that the approach could potentially be generalized to other disease states and immunological phenotypes. The classifier was reported to diagnose cytomegalovirus status with high specificity and sensitivity in both the original cohort and the validation cohort. Most TCR sequences were observed very rarely across donors, whereas some public TCRs were present in many individuals. In vitro tests confirmed that a few of the cytomegalovirus-associated TCR beta chains recognize cytomegalovirus antigens. A later analysis lacked HLA typing for the validation cohort, so it scored co-occurrence in that cohort across all 120 repertoires. Subsequent analysis determined that TCRs grouped into clusters in the first cohort also showed a tendency toward co-occurrence across the roughly 130 validation repertoires, and 94% of cluster scores exceeded 0.

This sequence originates from a woman in her late teens or twenties in good health and CMV-seronegative. Sequencing was done on a sample of PBMCs. The sequence links TRBV4-1 to TRBJ2-4, and TRBD2 matches 12 of the central bases. The nucleotide sequence reads TGCGCCAGCAGCCAGGCTAGCGGGGGGGCATACATTCAGTACTTC. The translation is CASSQASGGAYIQYF.